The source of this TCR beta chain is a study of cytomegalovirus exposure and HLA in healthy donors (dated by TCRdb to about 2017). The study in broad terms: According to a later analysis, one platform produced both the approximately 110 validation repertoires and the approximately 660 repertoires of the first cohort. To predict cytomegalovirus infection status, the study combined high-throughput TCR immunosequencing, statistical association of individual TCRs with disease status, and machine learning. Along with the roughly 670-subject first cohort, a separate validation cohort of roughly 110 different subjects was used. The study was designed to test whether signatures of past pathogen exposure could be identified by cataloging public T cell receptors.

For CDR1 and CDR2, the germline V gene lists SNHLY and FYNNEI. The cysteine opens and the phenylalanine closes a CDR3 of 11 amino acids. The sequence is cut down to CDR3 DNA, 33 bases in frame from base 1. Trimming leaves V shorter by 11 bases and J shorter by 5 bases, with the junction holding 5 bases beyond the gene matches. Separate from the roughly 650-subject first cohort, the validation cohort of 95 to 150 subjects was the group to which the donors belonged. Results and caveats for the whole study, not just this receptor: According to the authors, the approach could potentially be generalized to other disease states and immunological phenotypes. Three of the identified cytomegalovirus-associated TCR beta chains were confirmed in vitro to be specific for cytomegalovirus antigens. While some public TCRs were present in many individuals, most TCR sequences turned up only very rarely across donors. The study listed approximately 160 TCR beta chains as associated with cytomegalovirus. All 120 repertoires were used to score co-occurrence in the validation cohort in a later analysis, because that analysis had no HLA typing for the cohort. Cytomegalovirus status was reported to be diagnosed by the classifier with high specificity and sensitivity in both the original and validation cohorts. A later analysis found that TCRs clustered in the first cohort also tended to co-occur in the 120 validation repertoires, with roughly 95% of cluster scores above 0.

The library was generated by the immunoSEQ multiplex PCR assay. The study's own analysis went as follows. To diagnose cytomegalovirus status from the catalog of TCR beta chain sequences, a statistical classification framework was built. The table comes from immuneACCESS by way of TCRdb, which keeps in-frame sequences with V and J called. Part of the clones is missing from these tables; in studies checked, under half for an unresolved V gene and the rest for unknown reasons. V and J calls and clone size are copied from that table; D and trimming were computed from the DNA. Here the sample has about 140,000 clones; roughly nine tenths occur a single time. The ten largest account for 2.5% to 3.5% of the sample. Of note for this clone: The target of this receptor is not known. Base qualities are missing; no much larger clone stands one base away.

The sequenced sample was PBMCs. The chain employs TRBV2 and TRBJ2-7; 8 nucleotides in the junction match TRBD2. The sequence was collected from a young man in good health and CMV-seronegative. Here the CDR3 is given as CARGGADEQYF. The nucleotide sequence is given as TGTGCCCGGGGGGGTGCGGACGAGCAGTACTTC. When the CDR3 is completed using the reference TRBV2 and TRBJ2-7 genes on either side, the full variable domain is EPEVTQTPSHQVTQMGQEVILRCVPISNHLYFYWYRQILGQKVEFLVSFYNNEISEKSEIFDDQFSVERPDGSNFTLKIRSTKLEDSAMYFCARGGADEQYFGPGTRLTVT.